This entry features one TCR beta chain sequence. The data stem from a study of blood T cell repertoires in COVID-19. Overall study context: The United States, Italy and Spain provided the acute and convalescent COVID-19 samples. PBMCs, B-cell-depleted T cells, or T cells provided the cDNA or gDNA that made up the material.

Residents of about two dozen US areas, aged roughly 18 to 95 years, made up the participants. The length of the CDR3 is 16 residues. Original data processing: From reference gene primer amplification, estimates of nucleated cell counts were derived. The method was immunoSEQ multiplex PCR; TCRdb's version includes in-frame clones alone and lacks a portion of them. From that table come the V and J calls and clone size; the DNA was used to work out D and trimming. The table lists roughly 200,000 clones, 87% of them singletons. The sequence derives from a young man with acute COVID-19. V gene TRBV21-1 combines with J gene TRBJ2-2; TRBD1 is taken as the D call from the table, unchecked against the DNA. TRBV21-1 is annotated as a pseudogene. Sequencing used PBMCs or T cells enriched from blood (not recorded which). For the CDR3, the DNA is TGTGCCAGCAAAGGGGAAAAAGGGGGCTCTGGTGGGGAGCTGTTTTTT. Amino acids: CASKGEKGGSGGELFF.